The rows below give T cell receptor beta chains drawn from one sample of a study of T-cell reconstitution after alpha-beta-depleted transplantation in children. TCRdb re-derived calls from the PCR reads in MiXCR, one entry per CDR3 protein. The repertoire consists of some 830,000 distinct CDR3 sequences, with roughly 15% occurring once and the leading ten covering approximately 5%. Here the sequenced sample was PBMCs, mostly from graft donor cells, taken 360 days after TCRalphabeta/CD19-depleted stem cell transplant. All receptors derive from a male patient aged 10 to 17 who had a stem cell transplant for acute lymphoblastic leukemia, so the T cells may come from the graft donor. Both conserved end residues are part of each CDR3. Each record gives: J gene, clone size, D gene, V gene, CDR3 DNA, CDR3 protein. D genes are given only for firm matches. Not all rows give a size; the values are once, few, many and, for expanded clones, a class.

J: TRBJ2-7
size: -
D: TRBD2
V: TRBV15
DNA: TGTGCCACCAGCAGAGATACTAGCGGGAGGTACCACGAGCAGTACTTC
CDR3: CATSRDTSGRYHEQYF

J: TRBJ2-3
size: few
D: TRBD2
V: TRBV27
DNA: TGTGCCAGCAGTTTCCTCGGACTAGCGGGATCCGAGGGGGGCACAGATACGCAGTATTTT
CDR3: CASSFLGLAGSEGGTDTQYF

J: TRBJ2-3
size: -
D: -
V: TRBV18
DNA: TGTGCCAGCTCACGTAGCCGGAGCACAGATACGCAGTATTTT
CDR3: CASSRSRSTDTQYF

J: TRBJ2-1
size: -
D: TRBD2
V: TRBV12-3/TRBV12-4
DNA: TGTGCCAGCTGCGGGGTGCGGGAGGGCCGAATGAGTGAGCAGTTCTTC
CDR3: CASCGVREGRMSEQFF

J: TRBJ1-1
size: many
D: -
V: TRBV5-1
DNA: TGCGCCAGCAGCTTAGCCGAGAACACTGAAGCTTTCTTT
CDR3: CASSLAENTEAFF

J: TRBJ2-7
size: -
D: -
V: TRBV6-1
DNA: TGTGCCAGCAGTGAGGGTTCGACAGCCTGGGGGCTGGGGACCTACGAGCAGTACTTC
CDR3: CASSEGSTAWGLGTYEQYF

J: TRBJ2-6
size: -
D: -
V: TRBV29-1
DNA: TGCAGCGTTGGAAATGGGACCGGCCTCACTGGGGCCAACGTCCTGACTTTC
CDR3: CSVGNGTGLTGANVLTF

J: TRBJ2-1
size: few
D: TRBD2
V: TRBV5-1
DNA: TGCGCCAGCAGCTTGGTTCCAGCGGGGTCTAATGAGCAGTTCTTC
CDR3: CASSLVPAGSNEQFF

J: TRBJ2-7
size: many
D: TRBD2
V: TRBV3-1
DNA: TGTGCCAGCAGCTTCCTAGCGGGAGCCCCTCTTGAGCAGTACTTC
CDR3: CASSFLAGAPLEQYF

J: TRBJ2-1
size: -
D: -
V: TRBV24-1
DNA: TGTGCCACCAGTTTTATCGAGCAGTTCTTC
CDR3: CATSFIEQFF

J: TRBJ1-5
size: -
D: TRBD1
V: TRBV6-1
DNA: TGTGCCAGCAGTGTGGACAGGAGCCGCCATCAGCCCCAGCATTTT
CDR3: CASSVDRSRHQPQHF

J: TRBJ2-3
size: many
D: -
V: TRBV11-2
DNA: TGTGCCAGCAGCTTGTTCCCCCCCAGACAGCTTGAAGAGTATTTT
CDR3: CASSLFPPRQLEEYF

J: TRBJ2-1
size: -
D: TRBD2
V: TRBV10-3
DNA: TGTGCCATCAACCGAGTCGAGACTAGCGGAGTCAATGAGCAGTTCTTC
CDR3: CAINRVETSGVNEQFF

J: TRBJ1-6
size: few
D: -
V: TRBV4-2
DNA: TGTGCCAGCAGCCGCAATGGTCGGGGGATAAATTCACCCCTCCACTTT
CDR3: CASSRNGRGINSPLHF

J: TRBJ2-5
size: few
D: TRBD2
V: TRBV7-9
DNA: TGTGCCAGCAGCTTAGTAGCGGGAGCGGTACGGGAGACCCAGTACTTC
CDR3: CASSLVAGAVRETQYF

J: TRBJ2-1
size: -
D: -
V: TRBV29-1
DNA: TGCAGCGTCTTCCACAATGAGCAGTTCTTC
CDR3: CSVFHNEQFF

J: TRBJ2-1
size: -
D: -
V: TRBV6-5
DNA: TGTGCCAGCAGTTACGGGGGTTCGTACCCTTACAATGAGCAGTTCTTC
CDR3: CASSYGGSYPYNEQFF